The 31 T cell receptor beta chains reported below all come from one sample, sequenced in a study of technical replicates of blood from a few donors. Clones were read by immunoSEQ multiplex PCR, and TCRdb kept only the in-frame ones, dropping some. The table records about 80,000 clones, roughly 91% of them present only once. The specimen was T cells isolated from PBMCs. The source is a human donor in good health.

The chain couples TRBV7-5 to TRBJ1-3; the table's D call, TRBD1, has no DNA check behind it. TRBV7-5 is marked as a pseudogene. There are 17 residues in the CDR3. The CDR3 bases are TGTGTCAGAAGCCCAAGGACAGGGAGGTTGGTCGGAAACACCATATATTTT. This encodes CVRSPRTGRLVGNTIYF.

V is TRBV15 and J is TRBJ2-1, with D perhaps matching TRBD1 (5 bases). The length of the CDR3 is 16 residues. Between the trimmed V and J ends, which lost 0 bases and 3 bases, there was a span of 12 bases. Germline CDR1 is LNHNV and CDR2 is YYDKDF (reference sequence). The CDR3 DNA reads as TGTGCCACCAGCAGAGATCGTAGACAGAGCTACAATGAGCAGTTCTTC. It is translated as CATSRDRRQSYNEQFF.

Remarks on this clone: At the DNA level, this CDR3 is encoded by other sequences in the same sample as well. V is TRBV9 and J is TRBJ1-1; the match to TRBD1 covers 10 bases. V dropped 2 bases and J dropped 1; count of bases not matched to a gene: 2. The CDR3 consists of 15 residues. Per germline, CDR1 SGDLS and CDR2 YYNGEE. The CDR3 loop is CASSVWDRGNTEAFF. The CDR3 DNA sequence: TGTGCCAGCAGCGTTTGGGACAGGGGGAACACTGAAGCTTTCTTT.

V usage is TRBV4-1 and J usage is TRBJ2-1; TRBD2 aligns across 9 bases. With V trimmed by 4 bases and J by 0 bases, 4 bases remained unmatched. Germline V gives CDR1 MGHRA, CDR2 YSYEKL. CDR3 size: 16 residues. The CDR3 spells CASSPSGKISYNEQFF. The DNA of the CDR3 is TGCGCCAGCAGCCCTAGCGGGAAAATCTCCTACAATGAGCAGTTCTTC.

The gene calls are TRBV30 and TRBJ2-7; a possible D gene is TRBD2 (6 bases). The CDR3 contains 15 residues. The germline CDR1 and CDR2 sequences are GTSNPN and SVGIG (reference sequence). V was cut by 3 bases and J by 2 bases, with 17 bases left in between. The CDR3 DNA is TGTGCCTGGAGCCACGGGAGAGGGACCCCCTACGAGCAGTACTTC. This translates into CAWSHGRGTPYEQYF.

CDR3 nucleotide sequence: TGTGCCAGCAGCCCAGGGGCAGGGCACTTCGAGCAGTACTTC. Its translation is CASSPGAGHFEQYF. The V gene is TRBV7-2, the J gene TRBJ2-7, with D possibly matching TRBD1 (6 bases). V was clipped by 5 bases and J by 6 bases, with 17 bases between them. This CDR3 comprises 14 residues. The V gene's germline CDR1 is SGHTA and CDR2 FQGNSA.

The chain links TRBV19 to TRBJ2-7, with a tentative D call TRBD1 (5 bases). Germline values: CDR1 LNHDA, CDR2 SQIVND (reference sequence). V was clipped by 6 bases and J by 1 base, with 10 bases between them. The CDR3 has 13 residues. This CDR3 is CASRSGPSYEQYF. In DNA, the CDR3 is TGTGCCAGTAGATCAGGGCCATCCTACGAGCAGTACTTC.

The chain recombines TRBV7-2 with TRBJ2-3; tentative D call: TRBD2 (5 bases). Trimming left V 5 bases short and J 4 bases short, with 10 bases between. The germline gives CDR1 SGHTA, CDR2 FQGNSA. This CDR3 is 13 amino acids long. The CDR3 nucleotides read TGTGCCAGCAGCCCGGCCGGGGCAGATACGCAGTATTTT. This encodes CASSPAGADTQYF. Using reference TRBV7-2 and TRBJ2-3 for the parts outside the CDR3, the full variable domain is GAGVSQSPSNKVTEKGKDVELRCDPISGHTALYWYRQSLGQGLEFLIYFQGNSAPDKSGLPSDRFSAERTGGSVSTLTIQRTQQEDSAVYLCASSPAGADTQYFGPGTRLTVL.

The V and J genes are TRBV6-6 and TRBJ2-1; maybe TRBD2 (6 bases). With 0 bases removed from V and 4 bases from J, the gap between germline ends came to 10 bases. CDR3 size: 15 residues. Germline V gives CDR1 MNHNY, CDR2 SVGAGI (reference sequence). The CDR3 DNA sequence: TGTGCCAGCAGTTACTCGATGGAGGGGTACAATGAGCAGTTCTTC. Protein: CASSYSMEGYNEQFF.

J is TRBJ1-1 and V is TRBV11-2; D gene ambiguous. Germline V gene lookup returns CDR1 SGHAT and CDR2 FQNNGV. V gave up 1 base and J gave up 0 bases, with 12 bases separating them. The CDR3 runs 16 residues. In DNA, the CDR3 is TGTGCCAGCAGCTTAGTTGCGGCTCTCATGAACACTGAAGCTTTCTTT. Protein product: CASSLVAALMNTEAFF.

The J gene is TRBJ1-5, the V gene TRBV7-6; 9 nucleotides match TRBD1. The germline CDR1 and CDR2 sequences are SGHVS and FNYEAQ. Trimming removed 1 base from V and 7 bases from J; junction bases left unmatched: 11. This CDR3 spans 17 amino acids. CDR3: CASSLEPRDRERQPQHF. The CDR3 region has the DNA TGTGCCAGCAGCTTAGAGCCCAGGGACAGGGAACGACAGCCCCAGCATTTT.

The chain couples TRBV7-9 to TRBJ1-5, with D unclear. Deletions cut 8 bases from V and 9 bases from J, with 14 bases between. The CDR3 runs 12 residues. Germline V CDR1 and CDR2: SEHNR, FQNEAQ (reference sequence). This CDR3 is CASREGVGPQHF. CDR3 DNA: TGTGCCAGCCGGGAGGGCGTAGGGCCCCAGCATTTT.

CDR3 sequence: CASSLNPTVLNQPQHF. CDR3 sequence (DNA): TGTGCCAGCAGTTTAAACCCAACAGTCCTCAATCAGCCCCAGCATTTT. The chain employs TRBV27 and TRBJ1-5; no definite D call. Germline loops: CDR1 MNHEY, CDR2 SMNVEV (reference sequence). V was pared by 2 bases and J by 3 bases, with 14 bases between. CDR3 length: 16 residues.

The chain joins TRBV5-6 to TRBJ2-5; D is possibly TRBD1 (5 bases). This CDR3 contains 15 residues. CDR1 is SGHDT and CDR2 is YYEEEE in the germline V gene. Trimming stripped 4 bases from V and 4 bases from J, with 17 bases between. The CDR3 sequence: CASSLRTGHRETQYF. CDR3 sequence (DNA): TGTGCCAGCAGCCTCCGAACAGGACACAGAGAGACCCAGTACTTC.

This chain connects TRBV5-4 to TRBJ2-1; D is ambiguous. Germline V gene lookup returns CDR1 SGHNT and CDR2 YYREEE (reference sequence). The V and J ends lost 4 bases and 3 bases respectively, with 5 bases between them. The CDR3 is 12 residues long. The CDR3 protein is CASSAYYNEQFF. The CDR3 coding sequence is TGTGCCAGCAGCGCCTACTACAATGAGCAGTTCTTC.

The chain combines TRBV5-1 with TRBJ1-5; the D gene is possibly TRBD1 (6 bases). V was clipped by 1 base and J by 6 bases, with 11 bases between them. The CDR3 runs 14 residues. CDR1 SGHRS and CDR2 YFSETQ come from the germline V gene. The CDR3, as DNA: TGCGCCAGCAGCTTGTACAGGGAGGGTCAGCCCCAGCATTTT. This gives the protein CASSLYREGQPQHF.

The rearrangement links TRBV5-8 to TRBJ1-4; maybe TRBD1 (5 bases). V was clipped by 4 bases and J by 5 bases, with 12 bases between them. This CDR3 is built from 14 residues. Germline values: CDR1 SGHTS, CDR2 YDEGEE. CDR3 region: CASSLGGWNEKLFF. The CDR3 DNA is TGTGCCAGCAGCCTCGGGGGGTGGAATGAAAAACTGTTTTTT.

The CDR3 protein is CASSYRGYSDYGYTF. Here the CDR3 DNA reads TGTGCCAGTAGTTACAGGGGTTATAGTGACTATGGCTACACCTTC. The rearrangement joins TRBV19 to TRBJ1-2, with 7 positions matching TRBD1. This CDR3 is 15 amino acids long. CDR1 is LNHDA and CDR2 is SQIVND in the germline V gene (reference sequence). The junction had 9 bases not matched to a gene; V was cut back by 5 bases and J by 3 bases.

The chain carries TRBV27 and TRBJ1-1; TRBD1 matches at 7 bases. CDR3 length equals 14 residues. V shed 6 bases, J shed 6 bases, and the junction held 10 bases outside the gene matches. Germline CDR1 reads MNHEY; CDR2 reads SMNVEV (reference sequence). The CDR3 DNA follows: TGTGCCAGCAGATACCAGGGGGGAGTCTCTGAAGCTTTCTTT. Its protein product is CASRYQGGVSEAFF.

The V and J genes are TRBV11-3 and TRBJ2-7; 7 nucleotides align to TRBD1. The CDR3 extends over 14 amino acids. V lost 5 bases, J lost 2 bases, and 6 bases stayed unmatched. Germline CDR1 SGHNT, CDR2 YENEEA. CDR3 sequence: CASSQAGGPYEQYF. In DNA, the CDR3 is TGTGCCAGCAGCCAAGCAGGGGGTCCCTACGAGCAGTACTTC.

V and J are TRBV10-3 and TRBJ2-1, with D possibly being TRBD2 (6 bases). With 9 bases removed from V and 4 bases from J, the gap between germline ends came to 19 bases. This CDR3 is built from 15 residues. Germline loops: CDR1 ENHRY, CDR2 SYGVKD. DNA for the CDR3: TGTGCCATGAAGGCGGGGCAATCGCTTTACAATGAGCAGTTCTTC. Translation gives CAMKAGQSLYNEQFF.

This sequence joins TRBV5-4 and TRBJ1-2, with D tentatively TRBD1 (5 bases). Germline V gene sequence: CDR1 SGHNT, CDR2 YYREEE (reference sequence). The CDR3 runs 14 residues. Trimming cost V 0 bases and J 2 bases, with 8 bases left between them. CDR3: CASSLGTSNYGYTF. The CDR3, as DNA: TGTGCCAGCAGCTTGGGGACATCCAACTATGGCTACACCTTC.

The J gene is TRBJ2-7, the V gene TRBV4-1; 12 nucleotides align to TRBD1. This CDR3 is 17 amino acids long. Losses at the gene ends were 0 bases for V and 5 bases for J; bases not matched to a gene: 8. Germline V gives CDR1 MGHRA, CDR2 YSYEKL. CDR3 residues: CASSQDRDRGLFDEQYF. DNA for the CDR3: TGCGCCAGCAGCCAAGATAGGGACAGGGGGCTTTTCGACGAGCAGTACTTC.

V is TRBV13 and J is TRBJ2-2, with TRBD1 identical over 7 bases. This CDR3 is built from 16 residues. V lost 1 base to trimming and J lost 4 bases; unmatched junction nucleotides: 6. CDR1 and CDR2 from the germline V gene are PRHDT and FYEKMQ (reference sequence). The CDR3 DNA reads TGTGCCAGCAGCTTAGAGGGACAGTCTTCCACCGGGGAGCTGTTTTTT. Residues: CASSLEGQSSTGELFF.

The V call is TRBV4-1, the J call TRBJ2-7; perhaps TRBD2 as D (7 bases). The germline V and J ends were trimmed by 1 base and 4 bases, with 14 bases remaining between them. This CDR3 spans 15 amino acids. CDR1 is MGHRA, CDR2 YSYEKL, per germline. CDR3 residues: CASSQVRGAQYEQYF. In DNA, the CDR3 is TGCGCCAGCAGCCAAGTTCGGGGGGCCCAGTACGAGCAGTACTTC.

The chain links TRBV11-2 to TRBJ2-7, with TRBD2 identical over 11 bases. This CDR3 is 14 amino acids long. J lost 4 bases, V lost 5 bases, and 4 bases had no gene match. Germline lookup yields CDR1 SGHAT and CDR2 FQNNGV. The CDR3 nucleotides are TGTGCCAGCAGCCTCGGGACTAGCGGATACGAGCAGTACTTC. This encodes CASSLGTSGYEQYF. Using reference TRBV11-2 and TRBJ2-7 for the parts outside the CDR3, the full variable domain is EAGVAQSPRYKIIEKRQSVAFWCNPISGHATLYWYQQILGQGPKLLIQFQNNGVVDDSQLPKDRFSAERLKGVDSTLKIQPAKLEDSAVYLCASSLGTSGYEQYFGPGTRLTVT.

V is TRBV28 and J is TRBJ2-1; 8 bases are a match to TRBD1. CDR3 length: 14 amino acids. Germline loops: CDR1 MDHEN, CDR2 SYDVKM. J gave up 12 bases and V 7 bases, and 14 bases lay outside the gene matches. CDR3 sequence (DNA): TGTGCCAGCACCCCGGGGGACAGGAAAGGTGGGCAGTTCTTC. This translates into CASTPGDRKGGQFF.

The chain uses TRBV28 and TRBJ2-7, with TRBD2 as a possible D gene (5 bases). Germline V gene data show CDR1 as MDHEN and CDR2 as SYDVKM. The CDR3 totals 14 residues. V shed 3 bases and J shed 3 bases, with 12 bases lying between them. CDR3 protein: CASSFPGGSYEQYF. CDR3 DNA sequence: TGTGCCAGCAGTTTCCCTGGAGGCAGCTACGAGCAGTACTTC.

The chain employs TRBV18 and TRBJ2-5; 7 nucleotides align to TRBD2. Germline CDR1 reads KGHSH; CDR2 reads LQKENI. With V trimmed by 3 bases and J by 5 bases, 3 bases remained unmatched. The CDR3 covers 13 residues. The CDR3 loop is CASSPGGIETQYF. The DNA for the CDR3 is TGTGCCAGCTCACCGGGGGGGATTGAGACCCAGTACTTC.

The chain carries TRBV7-2 and TRBJ2-4; 11 nucleotides agree with TRBD2. This CDR3 contains 14 residues. Germline CDR1 SGHTA, CDR2 FQGNSA. The ends lost 5 bases at V and 8 bases at J; junction bases unmatched: 5. The CDR3 sequence is CASSMRLAGHIQYF. The CDR3 DNA follows: TGTGCCAGCAGCATGCGACTAGCGGGACACATTCAGTACTTC.

The chain uses TRBV5-6 and TRBJ2-5; a weak D match, TRBD2 (7 bases). Germline V lookup: CDR1 SGHDT, CDR2 YYEEEE. The CDR3 is 16 residues long. Trimming left V 2 bases short and J 6 bases short, with 20 bases between. The CDR3 region has the DNA TGTGCCAGCAGCTTTCGGGGGGCATCGAATGTAAAGACCCAGTACTTC. Its protein product is CASSFRGASNVKTQYF.